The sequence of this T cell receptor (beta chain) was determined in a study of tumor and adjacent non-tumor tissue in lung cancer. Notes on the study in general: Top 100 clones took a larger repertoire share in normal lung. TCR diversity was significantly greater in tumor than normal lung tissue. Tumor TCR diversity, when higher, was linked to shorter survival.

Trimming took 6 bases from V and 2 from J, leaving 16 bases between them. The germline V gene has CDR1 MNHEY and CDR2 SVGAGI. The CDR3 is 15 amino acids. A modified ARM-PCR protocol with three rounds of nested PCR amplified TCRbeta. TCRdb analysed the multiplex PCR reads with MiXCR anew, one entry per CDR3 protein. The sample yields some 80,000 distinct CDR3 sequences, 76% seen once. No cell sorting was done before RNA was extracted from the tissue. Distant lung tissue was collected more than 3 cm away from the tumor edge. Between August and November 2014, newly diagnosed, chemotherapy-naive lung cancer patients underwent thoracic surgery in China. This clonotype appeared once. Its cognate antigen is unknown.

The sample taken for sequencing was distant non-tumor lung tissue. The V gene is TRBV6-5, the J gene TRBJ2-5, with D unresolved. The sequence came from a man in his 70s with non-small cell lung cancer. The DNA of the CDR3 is TGTGCCAGCAGCGCTTGGACGGAAACACAAGAGACCCAGTACTTC. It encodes CASSAWTETQETQYF.